These 9 T cell receptor beta chains came from one sample sequenced in a study of T-cell reconstitution after alpha-beta-depleted transplantation in children. The TCRbeta library was prepared with unique molecular identifiers. TCRdb reanalysed the PCR reads using MiXCR and keeps one entry per CDR3 protein. The sample has 280,000 or so distinct CDR3 sequences; roughly 12% are singletons. The sample here was peripheral blood, taken 180 days after TCRalphabeta/CD19-depleted stem cell transplant. These receptors all stem from a male patient between 2 and 9 years old who had a stem cell transplant for chronic granulomatous disease, so the T cells may come from the graft donor.

The sample holds one count of this clonotype. The chain joins TRBV19 to TRBJ2-2, with 8 bases matching TRBD2. CDR1 is LNHDA and CDR2 is SQIVND in the germline V gene (reference sequence). This CDR3 contains 14 residues. The trim removed 6 bases at V and 4 bases at J, leaving 4 bases unmatched. The CDR3 bases are TGTGCCAGTAGGGAGCGGGGGTCCACCGGGGAGCTGTTTTTT. Amino acid sequence: CASRERGSTGELFF.

This clonotype qualifies as medium-sized. This chain connects TRBV29-1 to TRBJ2-1, with D possibly being TRBD2 (9 bases). This CDR3 has 14 amino acids. The germline V gene encodes CDR1 SQVTM and CDR2 ANQGSEA. Trimming removed 6 bases from V and 8 bases from J, with 20 bases in between. The CDR3 bases are TGCAGCGTCGGGGGTCTAGCGGGACAGGATGAGCAGTTCTTC. The encoded protein is CSVGGLAGQDEQFF.

The chain links TRBV5-1 to TRBJ2-2, with D perhaps TRBD2 (5 bases). Germline V gene sequence: CDR1 SGHRS, CDR2 YFSETQ. Trimming left V 7 bases short and J 4 bases short, with 14 bases between. This CDR3 has 14 residues. The CDR3 region is CASGSGELTGELFF. The CDR3 coding sequence is TGCGCCAGCGGCTCCGGGGAGCTCACCGGGGAGCTGTTTTTT. Full variable domain (remainder filled in from reference TRBV5-1 and TRBJ2-2): KAGVTQTPRYLIKTRGQQVTLSCSPISGHRSVSWYQQTPGQGLQFLFEYFSETQRNKGNFPGRFSGRQFSNSRSEMNVSTLELGDSALYLCASGSGELTGELFFGEGSRLTVL.

This clonotype came up many times. This rearrangement joins TRBV5-6 to TRBJ2-7; the match to TRBD2 covers 10 bases. In germline, CDR1 is SGHDT, CDR2 YYEEEE. The CDR3 is 15 residues long. The V segment lost 0 bases and the J segment 6 bases; nucleotides outside the gene matches: 6. Here the CDR3 DNA reads TGTGCCAGCAGCTTGGTGGGACTAGCGTTTTCCGAGCAGTACTTC. Its protein is CASSLVGLAFSEQYF.

This clonotype was seen ten or more times. This chain uses TRBV25-1 with TRBJ2-1; D call uncertain. V was cut by 1 base and J by 8 bases, with 12 bases left in between. Germline V gene lookup returns CDR1 MGHDK and CDR2 SYGVNS. The CDR3 length is 14 residues. CDR3 region: CASSESSRRDEQFF. The CDR3 nucleotides are TGTGCCAGCAGTGAATCGTCACGGCGCGATGAGCAGTTCTTC. The full variable domain, in which reference TRBV25-1 and TRBJ2-1 provide the parts outside the CDR3, is EADIYQTPRYLVIGTGKKITLECSQTMGHDKMYWYQQDPGMELHLIHYSYGVNSTEKGDLSSESTVSRIRTEHFPLTLESARPSHTSQYLCASSESSRRDEQFFGPGTRLTVL.

This clonotype occurred many times. At one end, the junction sequence differs from germline, possibly due to a read error. The chain combines TRBV7-7 with TRBJ1-1; D is perhaps TRBD1 (5 bases). CDR1 is SSHAT, CDR2 FNYEAQ, per germline (reference sequence). This CDR3 is built from 12 residues. The DNA for the CDR3 is TGTGCTAGCAGCGCACCCGGGGGGGAAGCTTTCTTT. It codes for CASSAPGGEAFF. The full variable domain, rest sourced from reference TRBV7-7 and TRBJ1-1, is GAGVSQSPRYKVTKRGQDVTLRCDPISSHATLYWYQQALGQGPEFLTYFNYEAQPDKSGLPSDRFSAERPEGSISTLTIQRTEQRDSAMYRCASSAPGGEAFFGQGTRLTVV.

This clonotype was detected many times. This rearrangement joins TRBV5-1 to TRBJ2-3; D could derive from TRBD1 or TRBD2 (5 bases each). V was cut by 0 bases and J by 2 bases, with 10 bases left in between. The CDR3 consists of 15 residues. Per the germline V gene, CDR1 is SGHRS and CDR2 is YFSETQ. CDR3 DNA: TGCGCCAGCAGCTTGGAGGGGACCCCCACAGATACGCAGTATTTT. It is translated as CASSLEGTPTDTQYF.

In its sample, this clonotype was seen many times. The gene calls are TRBV28 and TRBJ1-1; D is ambiguous. The CDR3 has 18 residues. Trimming removed 3 bases from V and 3 bases from J, with 23 bases in between. The germline CDR1 and CDR2 sequences are MDHEN and SYDVKM. CDR3: CASSLSPFGPRRDTEAFF. The CDR3 DNA reads as TGTGCCAGCAGTTTGTCCCCTTTTGGACCACGGCGGGACACTGAAGCTTTCTTT.

The sample holds many counts of this clonotype. The chain uses TRBV19 and TRBJ1-5, with D perhaps matching TRBD1 (5 bases). V was pared by 7 bases and J by 2 bases, with 21 bases between. CDR1 LNHDA and CDR2 SQIVND come from the germline V gene (reference sequence). This CDR3 is 17 amino acids long. The CDR3 region has the DNA TGTGCCAGTACCCCGAGGACATCCCCCTATGGCAATCAGCCCCAGCATTTT. It encodes CASTPRTSPYGNQPQHF.